This T cell receptor (beta chain) emerged from a study of cytomegalovirus exposure and HLA in healthy donors. Whole-study results and caveats: Rarity held for most TCR sequences, but there were some public TCRs that occurred in many donors. According to the study, 180 or so TCR beta chains were cytomegalovirus-associated.

After removal of 1 base from V and 9 bases from J, the junction contained 12 bases not matched to a gene. The germline V gene has CDR1 SGHTA and CDR2 FQGTGA. CDR3 length: 17 residues. The assay was immunoSEQ multiplex PCR, and TCRdb's table has in-frame clones only and misses some. The sample yields more than 200,000 clones, roughly 87% seen once. This clone has only one observation. Its antigen remains unknown. The validation cohort, a group of roughly 120 subjects, included the donors and was separate from the roughly 620-subject first cohort. The source material was PBMCs. This receptor was obtained from a woman younger than 45 in good health and CMV-seronegative. The chain joins TRBV7-3 to TRBJ2-1; 10 bases are a match to TRBD2. The CDR3 protein is CASSLNSGSGRSGEQFF. CDR3 in DNA: TGTGCCAGCAGCTTAAATTCAGGTAGCGGGAGGTCGGGTGAGCAGTTCTTC. Filled out from reference TRBV7-3 and TRBJ2-1, the complete variable domain reads GAGVSQTPSNKVTEKGKYVELRCDPISGHTALYWYRQSLGQGPEFLIYFQGTGAADDSGLPNDRFFAVRPEGSVSTLKIQRTERGDSAVYLCASSLNSGSGRSGEQFFGPGTRLTVL.